What follows are 11 T cell receptor beta chains derived from one specimen sequenced in a study of blood T cell repertoires in COVID-19. The assay was immunoSEQ multiplex PCR, and TCRdb's table has in-frame clones only and misses some. The sample includes under 200,000 clones, approximately 91% seen only once; the top ten take 2.1%. The sequencing sample was made of peripheral blood. The receptors here all came from a man between 65 and 79 years old with active or convalescent COVID-19.

The sample holds one count of this clone. The chain couples TRBV18 to TRBJ1-1; TRBD1 might be the D (6 bases). Looked up from germline, CDR1 is KGHSH and CDR2 is LQKENI. The CDR3 spans 13 residues. V lost 8 bases and J lost 4, with 14 bases in between. CDR3 sequence: CASVEFRGTEAFF. CDR3 coding DNA: TGTGCCAGCGTAGAATTCAGGGGCACTGAAGCTTTCTTT.

This clone was seen a single time. This rearrangement joins TRBV6-6 to TRBJ2-1; weak D call: TRBD2 (6 bases). Per the germline V gene, CDR1 is MNHNY and CDR2 is SVGAGI (reference sequence). The CDR3 covers 14 residues. The ends were cut back, 7 bases at V and 4 bases at J, with 14 bases in the middle. CDR3 protein: CASIGVGGYNEQFF. The CDR3 DNA follows: TGTGCCAGCATAGGGGTGGGAGGTTACAATGAGCAGTTCTTC.

This clone has more than one count but fewer than ten. The rearrangement links TRBV18 to TRBJ1-2, with D perhaps matching TRBD1 (6 bases). V gave up 6 bases and J gave up 1 base, with 15 bases separating them. This CDR3 contains 15 residues. Per the germline V gene, CDR1 is KGHSH and CDR2 is LQKENI. The CDR3 DNA is TGTGCCAGCTCCCGGGGGGGGCCCGGTAACTATGGCTACACCTTC. This translates into CASSRGGPGNYGYTF. Using reference TRBV18 and TRBJ1-2 for the parts outside the CDR3, the full variable domain is NAGVMQNPRHLVRRRGQEARLRCSPMKGHSHVYWYRQLPEEGLKFMVYLQKENIIDESGMPKERFSAEFPKEGPSILRIQQVVRGDSAAYFCASSRGGPGNYGYTFGSGTRLTVV.

This clone was recorded only once. The V call is TRBV18, the J call TRBJ1-2, with a possible D match to TRBD1 (5 bases). The germline gives CDR1 KGHSH, CDR2 LQKENI. The CDR3 is made up of 13 amino acids. The V end lost 3 bases, the J end lost 2 bases, and 7 bases lay between the germline ends. The CDR3, as DNA: TGTGCCAGCTCACCGAACAGGAACTATGGCTACACCTTC. Encoded protein: CASSPNRNYGYTF.

V usage is TRBV6-5 and J usage is TRBJ2-7; TRBD1 is a possible D gene (7 bases). Germline CDR1 MNHEY, CDR2 SVGAGI. This CDR3 is 13 amino acids long. V lost 6 bases and J lost 6, with 15 bases in between. CDR3 nucleotides: TGTGCCAGCAGCCCGACAGGGACTGGCGAGCAGTACTTC. It yields the protein CASSPTGTGEQYF.

The chain links TRBV4-3 to TRBJ1-2, with TRBD1 as a possible D gene (6 bases). From germline, CDR1 is LGHNA and CDR2 YSLEER. V was trimmed by 0 bases and J by 5 bases, leaving 16 bases between them. This CDR3 spans 16 amino acids. The CDR3 DNA reads as TGCGCCAGCAGCCAAGAGAAGGGCAGGGGAACTTATGGCTACACCTTC. This codes for CASSQEKGRGTYGYTF.

V and J are TRBV6-1 and TRBJ1-1; 7 bases line up with TRBD1. The CDR3 is 16 amino acids. CDR1 is MNHNS and CDR2 is SASEGT in the germline V gene. V was pared by 3 bases and J by 1 base, with 8 bases of the junction left unmatched. The CDR3 loop reads CASSEFRGIGNTEAFF. In nucleotides, the CDR3 is TGTGCCAGCAGTGAGTTCAGGGGGATTGGGAACACTGAAGCTTTCTTT.

The chain links TRBV28 to TRBJ1-1, with 10 bases identical to TRBD1. The CDR3 consists of 17 residues. The ends lost 2 bases at V and 1 base at J; junction bases unmatched: 7. Germline-derived CDR1 and CDR2 are MDHEN and SYDVKM. The CDR3 DNA sequence: TGTGCCAGCAGTTTAAGTATTGGGGACAGGGGGAACACTGAAGCTTTCTTT. As protein: CASSLSIGDRGNTEAFF.

The CDR3: CASSLGHLNYGYTF. The CDR3 DNA reads TGTGCCAGCAGCTTAGGACACCTTAACTATGGCTACACCTTC. The rearrangement uses TRBV7-2 and TRBJ1-2; no clear D gene. The CDR3 runs to 14 residues. Germline CDR1 is SGHTA and CDR2 is FQGNSA. The germline V and J ends were trimmed by 1 base and 1 base, with 7 bases remaining between them.

J is TRBJ2-2 and V is TRBV28; 7 nucleotides align to TRBD1. The CDR3 is made up of 18 amino acids. Germline lookup yields CDR1 MDHEN and CDR2 SYDVKM. The V segment lost 3 bases and the J segment 6 bases; nucleotides outside the gene matches: 16. CDR3 nucleotides: TGTGCCAGCAGTTTTGCCCACAGGGGTTCGGTTTTTCCCGGGGAGCTGTTTTTT. This sequence encodes CASSFAHRGSVFPGELFF.

The chain carries TRBV12-3 or TRBV12-4 and TRBJ1-5, with 7 bases aligning to TRBD1. V gave up 7 bases and J gave up 7 bases; unmatched junction bases: 4. This CDR3 is built from 12 residues. CDR3 nucleotides: TGTGCCAGCAACAGGGGTCAACAGCCCCAGCATTTT. Translated, it gives CASNRGQQPQHF.